One T cell receptor beta chain is described in this entry. The antigen is undetermined. V trimming: 2 bases; J trimming: 2 bases; junction bases outside the gene matches: 6. The CDR3 sequence is 15 residues long. The germline V gene has CDR1 SQVTM and CDR2 ANQGSEA. The sample belongs to a study of response to subunit inactivated influenza vaccine. One entry per CDR3 protein results from TCRdb running MiXCR on the RT-PCR reads. The table has roughly 710,000 distinct CDR3 sequences, around 15% seen once; the top ten hold roughly 7.6%. Study outcomes and limitations: Every seasonal influenza vaccination brings in few new T cells, the authors suggested.

This rearrangement joins TRBV29-1 to TRBJ2-7, with 10 bases fitting TRBD2. This specimen was PBMCs from blood, taken 14 to 15 days before vaccination. The source of this sequence is a man aged 50 to 60 who received an inactivated influenza vaccine. CDR3 protein: CSVEPLAGRTYEQYF. The CDR3 DNA reads TGCAGCGTTGAACCACTAGCGGGGAGGACCTACGAGCAGTACTTC.